This T cell receptor beta chain originates from a study of blood T cell repertoires in COVID-19. In the study overall: T cells, B-cell-depleted T cells, or PBMCs provided the cDNA or gDNA that served as material.

TCRdb's table, derived via immunoSEQ multiplex PCR, lists solely in-frame clones and lacks some. The sample yields approximately 330,000 clones, under 90% seen once. Recruits, aged about 18 to 89 years, lived in 24 US areas. Allocation to cohorts depended on clinical history reported by the participants. The CDR3 spans 12 residues. CDR1 and CDR2 from the germline V gene are SNHLY and FYNNEI. Trimming removed 11 bases at V and 7 bases at J, with 14 bases between. This TCR derives from a woman aged 25 to 39 who had recovered from COVID-19. The V call is TRBV2, the J call TRBJ1-4; tentative D call: TRBD1 (6 bases). Input material: PBMCs or T cells enriched from blood (not recorded which). In DNA form, the CDR3 reads TGTGCCGGAAACAGGGAGACTGAAAAACTGTTTTTT. This gives the protein CAGNRETEKLFF.